One and the same sample provided the 26 T cell receptor beta chains below, sequenced in a study of graft-versus-host responses after intestinal transplantation. Sequencing used immunoSEQ multiplex PCR; TCRdb keeps in-frame clones, though not all of them. The data hold over 950 clones, with about 76% observed a single time. Intraepithelial and lamina propria lymphocytes were freed from processed graft tissue. The sample consisted of ileum tissue, taken approximately 250 days after intestinal transplantation. Source of these receptors: a human patient who received an intestinal transplant, so some T cells may come from the graft donor.

The chain recombines TRBV6-5 with TRBJ1-3, with D unclear. Trimming stripped 0 bases from V and 0 bases from J, with 6 bases between. Germline-derived CDR1 and CDR2 are MNHEY and SVGAGI. This CDR3 region has 15 residues. The CDR3 loop reads CASSYSIVSGNTIYF. The CDR3 DNA sequence: TGTGCCAGCAGTTACTCGATTGTCTCTGGAAACACCATATATTTT.

This clone has more than one count but fewer than ten. This chain joins TRBV4-1 and TRBJ2-2; TRBD2 matches at 9 bases. Germline V gene sequence: CDR1 MGHRA, CDR2 YSYEKL. V trimming: 5 bases; J trimming: 3 bases; junction bases outside the gene matches: 7. The CDR3 totals 16 residues. Here the CDR3 DNA reads TGCGCCAGCAGCTCCCCCGGGACTAGCTACACCGGGGAGCTGTTTTTT. This encodes CASSSPGTSYTGELFF.

The chain joins TRBV4-1 to TRBJ2-3, with a tentative D call TRBD2 (5 bases). Looked up from germline, CDR1 is MGHRA and CDR2 is YSYEKL. The CDR3 contains 15 residues. V lost 0 bases and J lost 4, with 11 bases in between. The CDR3 spells CASSQDRGVSDTQYF. CDR3 DNA: TGCGCCAGCAGCCAAGATCGGGGAGTCTCAGATACGCAGTATTTT.

The CDR3 reads CASSLEPDRFPSEQYF. The DNA of the CDR3 is TGTGCCAGCAGCTTGGAGCCCGACAGGTTTCCCAGCGAGCAGTACTTC. This chain links TRBV5-4 with TRBJ2-7, with D tentatively TRBD1 (6 bases). The CDR3 is 16 residues long. Germline V gives CDR1 SGHNT, CDR2 YYREEE (reference sequence). V lost 0 bases, J lost 6 bases, and 19 bases lay in between.

The V call is TRBV10-2, the J call TRBJ1-4, with D possibly being TRBD1 (6 bases). V gave up 3 bases and J gave up 5 bases, with 16 bases separating them. Germline-derived CDR1 and CDR2 are WSHSY and SAAADI. The length of the CDR3 is 16 residues. The CDR3 region has the DNA TGCGCCAGCAGTGACCCGGGAAGGGGGGGAAATGAAAAACTGTTTTTT. It specifies CASSDPGRGGNEKLFF.

The CDR3 protein is CASSSGEGSGANVLTF. The CDR3, as DNA: TGTGCCAGCAGCTCGGGAGAGGGCTCTGGGGCCAACGTCCTGACTTTC. This chain links TRBV6-4 with TRBJ2-6; TRBD2 might be the D (6 bases). Trimming pared 6 bases from V and 0 bases from J, leaving 12 bases between. CDR1 MRHNA and CDR2 SNTAGT come from the germline V gene. This CDR3 contains 16 residues.

The CDR3 loop is CASTKSGGREETQYF. DNA for the CDR3: TGTGCCAGCACCAAAAGCGGGGGAAGGGAAGAGACCCAGTACTTC. The chain is built from TRBV2 and TRBJ2-5; TRBD2 aligns across 8 bases. Trimming removed 7 bases from V and 3 bases from J; junction bases left unmatched: 10. Germline CDR1 and CDR2: SNHLY and FYNNEI. The CDR3 runs to 15 residues. Using reference TRBV2 and TRBJ2-5 for the parts outside the CDR3, the full variable domain is EPEVTQTPSHQVTQMGQEVILRCVPISNHLYFYWYRQILGQKVEFLVSFYNNEISEKSEIFDDQFSVERPDGSNFTLKIRSTKLEDSAMYFCASTKSGGREETQYFGPGTRLLVL.

This clone was counted between two and nine times. V gene TRBV6-4 combines with J gene TRBJ2-3; 10 nucleotides match TRBD2. V trimming: 4 bases; J trimming: 0 bases; junction bases outside the gene matches: 10. CDR3 length: 18 residues. Germline V gene lookup returns CDR1 MRHNA and CDR2 SNTAGT. This CDR3 is CASSVEIAGGLSTDTQYF. The CDR3 DNA reads as TGTGCCAGCAGTGTGGAAATAGCGGGAGGCCTAAGCACAGATACGCAGTATTTT.

This clone was detected a few times. V and J are TRBV5-4 and TRBJ1-2; unclear D gene. The CDR3 sequence is 13 residues long. Germline V gene lookup returns CDR1 SGHNT and CDR2 YYREEE (reference sequence). Trimming cost V 2 bases and J 4 bases, with 9 bases left between them. The CDR3 DNA sequence: TGTGCCAGCAGCTTAGGCGAATTCTATGGCTACACCTTC. It specifies CASSLGEFYGYTF.

J is TRBJ2-5 and V is TRBV13; 8 bases are shared with TRBD2. This CDR3 region has 16 residues. V dropped 3 bases and J dropped 4; count of bases not matched to a gene: 10. Germline V lookup: CDR1 PRHDT, CDR2 FYEKMQ (reference sequence). The DNA of the CDR3 is TGTGCCAGCAGCTTTGCCTCAGCGGGAGAGGGAGAGACCCAGTACTTC. The encoded protein is CASSFASAGEGETQYF.

The chain is built from TRBV6-4 and TRBJ2-3; TRBD2 matches 12 bases. Unmatched junction bases numbered 1, after V lost 3 bases and J lost 3 bases. The CDR3 has 15 residues. Per germline, CDR1 MRHNA and CDR2 SNTAGT. The CDR3 loop reads CASSEGTSGTDTQYF. The DNA for the CDR3 is TGTGCCAGCAGTGAGGGGACTAGCGGGACAGATACGCAGTATTTT.

V and J are TRBV7-9 and TRBJ2-3; D is perhaps TRBD2 (6 bases). V lost 6 bases and J lost 5, with 18 bases in between. The CDR3 length is 15 residues. Germline loops: CDR1 SEHNR, CDR2 FQNEAQ (reference sequence). The CDR3 protein is CASSSAAGPIDTQYF. The CDR3 DNA reads TGTGCCAGCAGTTCTGCGGCGGGGCCGATAGATACGCAGTATTTT.

This clone was seen only once. The gene calls are TRBV6-4 and TRBJ2-2; D ambiguous. Germline loops: CDR1 MRHNA, CDR2 SNTAGT. CDR3 length equals 13 residues. Trimming left V 5 bases short and J 7 bases short, with 11 bases between. The chain's CDR3 is CASSPDSSGELFF. The CDR3, as DNA: TGTGCCAGCAGTCCAGATAGTAGCGGGGAGCTGTTTTTT.

The chain joins TRBV6-1 to TRBJ2-1, with D perhaps TRBD1 (5 bases). CDR3 length: 16 residues. Trimming removed 8 bases from V and 0 bases from J, with 17 bases in between. Germline CDR1 reads MNHNS; CDR2 reads SASEGT. The CDR3 nucleotides are TGTGCCAGCGGGGAAGGGGCCCTGGGCTCCTACAATGAGCAGTTCTTC. Protein product: CASGEGALGSYNEQFF.

The rearrangement joins TRBV19 to TRBJ2-5; D perhaps matches TRBD1 (6 bases). V was trimmed by 5 bases and J by 4 bases, leaving 14 bases between them. Germline V gene lookup returns CDR1 LNHDA and CDR2 SQIVND (reference sequence). This CDR3 has 14 residues. The CDR3 coding sequence is TGTGCCAGTAGTGCCTCCTGGACAGCAGAGACCCAGTACTTC. Its protein product is CASSASWTAETQYF. Together with reference TRBV19 and TRBJ2-5, the CDR3 gives the full variable domain: DGGITQSPKYLFRKEGQNVTLSCEQNLNHDAMYWYRQDPGQGLRLIYYSQIVNDFQKGDIAEGYSVSREKKESFPLTVTSAQKNPTAFYLCASSASWTAETQYFGPGTRLLVL.

This chain connects TRBV21-1 to TRBJ1-5; TRBD1 is the table's D call, not checked against the DNA. TRBV21-1 is deemed a pseudogene. This CDR3 is built from 15 residues. This CDR3 is CASSKEGRQGTSQHF. The CDR3, as DNA: TGTGCCAGCAGCAAAGAGGGGAGACAGGGGACAAGCCAGCATTTT.

The chain recombines TRBV11-1 with TRBJ2-1; 7 nucleotides agree with TRBD2. From germline, CDR1 is SGHAT and CDR2 FQDESV (reference sequence). The V gene end was trimmed by 5 bases and the J gene end by 3 bases; junction bases not matched to a gene: 4. This CDR3 is 14 amino acids long. The CDR3 DNA reads TGTGCCAGCAGCCCGGGAGGCCTCTACAATGAGCAGTTCTTC. Its protein is CASSPGGLYNEQFF.

The chain is built from TRBV5-6 and TRBJ2-1, with D perhaps matching TRBD2 (5 bases). The CDR3 contains 15 residues. Germline lookup yields CDR1 SGHDT and CDR2 YYEEEE. The V end lost 1 base, the J end lost 1 base, and 9 bases lay between the germline ends. CDR3 sequence (DNA): TGTGCCAGCAGCTTGAGCGGCCCATCCTACAATGAGCAGTTCTTC. This encodes CASSLSGPSYNEQFF.

This sequence joins TRBV4-2 and TRBJ1-4, with D uncertain. V lost 5 bases to trimming and J lost 4 bases, with 14 bases between them. The CDR3 sequence is 15 residues long. CDR1 is LGHNA and CDR2 is YNFKEQ in the germline V gene. The CDR3 here is CASSFQEAGNEKLFF. The CDR3 nucleotides read TGTGCCAGCAGCTTCCAGGAGGCGGGTAATGAAAAACTGTTTTTT.

The chain is built from TRBV18 and TRBJ1-1; D remains unclear. V lost 2 bases and J 0 bases, leaving 13 bases between the germline ends. The CDR3 runs to 16 residues. The germline gives CDR1 KGHSH, CDR2 LQKENI. This CDR3 reads CASSPVADLMNTEAFF. The CDR3 DNA reads as TGTGCCAGCTCACCAGTAGCAGACCTAATGAACACTGAAGCTTTCTTT.

This clone was seen only once. The V and J genes are TRBV28 and TRBJ1-5, with D maybe TRBD1 (6 bases). The CDR3 covers 13 residues. Germline V gene sequence: CDR1 MDHEN, CDR2 SYDVKM. Trimming removed 2 bases at V and 9 bases at J, with 11 bases between. In DNA, the CDR3 is TGTGCCAGCAGTTTAGGGGGGCTGGTGCCCCAGCATTTT. This sequence encodes CASSLGGLVPQHF. Together with reference TRBV28 and TRBJ1-5, the CDR3 gives the full variable domain: DVKVTQSSRYLVKRTGEKVFLECVQDMDHENMFWYRQDPGLGLRLIYFSYDVKMKEKGDIPEGYSVSREKKERFSLILESASTNQTSMYLCASSLGGLVPQHFGDGTRLSIL.

The chain is built from TRBV5-4 and TRBJ1-4; TRBD1 agrees at 8 bases. The CDR3 spans 15 residues. CDR1 is SGHNT, CDR2 YYREEE, per germline (reference sequence). V was pared by 4 bases and J by 6 bases, with 8 bases of the junction left unmatched. CDR3 in amino acids: CASSTNRGEDEKLFF. The CDR3 DNA sequence: TGTGCCAGCAGCACCAACAGGGGGGAGGATGAAAAACTGTTTTTT.

This chain uses TRBV25-1 with TRBJ2-7; 7 bases are a match to TRBD1. This CDR3 has 13 residues. The germline gives CDR1 MGHDK, CDR2 SYGVNS. The V segment lost 4 bases and the J segment 4 bases; nucleotides outside the gene matches: 4. The CDR3 here is CASSAFRGYEQYF. Here the CDR3 DNA reads TGTGCCAGCAGTGCGTTCAGGGGGTACGAGCAGTACTTC.

The rearrangement joins TRBV30 to TRBJ1-4; 10 bases agree with TRBD1. CDR3 length: 16 amino acids. Germline CDR1 reads GTSNPN; CDR2 reads SVGIG (reference sequence). J was trimmed by 3 bases and V by 3 bases; bases with no gene match: 7. The DNA for the CDR3 is TGTGCCTGGAGGGGGACAGGGGTAAGGGCTAATGAAAAACTGTTTTTT. Amino acid sequence: CAWRGTGVRANEKLFF.

The rearrangement links TRBV4-1 to TRBJ2-1; D gene uncertain. Germline V gene lookup returns CDR1 MGHRA and CDR2 YSYEKL. This CDR3 region has 12 residues. The V end was cut by 1 base, the J end by 9 bases, with 7 bases between. CDR3 protein: CASSQVRTEQFF. The DNA of the CDR3 is TGCGCCAGCAGCCAAGTTAGAACTGAGCAGTTCTTC.

The V gene is TRBV7-3, the J gene TRBJ1-1; 7 bases fit TRBD1. Germline CDR1 and CDR2: SGHTA and FQGTGA. This CDR3 has 14 residues. V was pared by 5 bases and J by 1 base, with 4 bases of the junction left unmatched. CDR3: CASSPRTGNTEAFF. DNA of the CDR3: TGTGCCAGCAGCCCCCGGACAGGGAACACTGAAGCTTTCTTT. The whole variable domain, remainder taken from reference TRBV7-3 and TRBJ1-1, is GAGVSQTPSNKVTEKGKYVELRCDPISGHTALYWYRQSLGQGPEFLIYFQGTGAADDSGLPNDRFFAVRPEGSVSTLKIQRTERGDSAVYLCASSPRTGNTEAFFGQGTRLTVV.